This entry describes one T cell receptor (beta chain). This sample is drawn from a study of cytomegalovirus exposure and HLA in healthy donors. Per germline, CDR1 SEHNR and CDR2 FQNEAQ (reference sequence). This CDR3 contains 13 residues. V lost 5 bases, J lost 4 bases, and 10 bases lay in between. The study ran its PCR with 60 Vbeta and 13 Jbeta primers. The protocol was immunoSEQ multiplex PCR, while the TCRdb copy is restricted to in-frame clones and leaves out a portion. This sample has approximately 110,000 clones; 60% to 85% occur once, and the top ten carry more than 1.5%. This clonotype was sampled from a man aged 50 to 59 in good health and CMV-seronegative. The V and J genes are TRBV7-9 and TRBJ2-3, with D tentatively TRBD2 (6 bases). Specimen: PBMCs. CDR3 sequence (DNA): TGTGCCAGCAGCCGTGGCGGGGCAGATACGCAGTATTTT. Amino acid sequence: CASSRGGADTQYF.